This TCR beta chain originates from a study of tumor-infiltrating lymphocytes in oesophageal squamous cell carcinoma (dated by TCRdb to the mid-2010s). The CDR3 has 12 amino acids, counting the end cysteine and phenylalanine. Here the CDR3 DNA is all that survives: 36 bases in frame from base 1. Trimming removed 2 bases from V and 4 bases from J, leaving 3 bases between the germline ends. CDR1 and CDR2 (SGHVS, FNYEAQ) derive from the germline V gene. This clonotype was seen a handful of times. Its antigen has not been determined. No base quality information exists; no much larger clone differs at one position. TCRdb names Illumina HiSeq 2000 as the instrument used. TCRdb ran its own pipeline on the public reads, namely fastp trimming at Q25 and MiXCR clone calling, and kept in-frame beta chains. Rows with one shared CDR3 protein collapse into an entry with the most common genes and DNA. The sample table shows roughly 12,000 distinct CDR3 sequences, and over 50% are seen once. Roughly 55% of the sample lies in the top ten.

This receptor was taken from a female donor with esophageal squamous cell carcinoma. The chain employs TRBV7-6 and TRBJ2-1; the D gene assignment is ambiguous. The specimen sequenced was blood. CDR3 reads: CASSLPYNEQFF. In nucleotide form, the sequence is TGTGCCAGCAGCTTACCGTACAATGAGCAGTTCTTC.